These 7 T cell receptor beta chains were sequenced from one sample in a study of identifying expanded T cells in peripheral blood. Method: immunoSEQ multiplex PCR; TCRdb's copy keeps in-frame clones and lacks some. The table records 95,000 to 100,000 clones, around 88% of them present only once. Material: blood. The receptors were sampled from a person aged 18 to 75 in good health.

J is TRBJ2-3 and V is TRBV7-8; D might be TRBD2 (5 bases). The CDR3 loop spans 12 amino acids. Looked up from germline, CDR1 is SGHVS and CDR2 is FQNEAQ. V was trimmed by 11 bases and J by 7 bases, leaving 16 bases between them. CDR3 region: CASSRATNTQYF. The CDR3 DNA follows: TGTGCCTCCAGCCGGGCGACTAATACGCAGTATTTT.

This sequence joins TRBV13 and TRBJ2-1; TRBD1 aligns across 7 bases. CDR1 and CDR2 (germline): PRHDT, FYEKMQ (reference sequence). This CDR3 is 13 amino acids long. Germline trimming cut 6 bases from V and 8 bases from J; bases unmatched to any gene: 7. The CDR3 reads CASSSDRHYEQFF. Here the CDR3 DNA reads TGTGCCAGCAGTTCGGACAGGCATTATGAGCAGTTCTTC.

The J gene is TRBJ1-1, the V gene TRBV5-1, with TRBD1 matching 11 bases. CDR3 size: 14 residues. Trimming cost V 7 bases and J 4 bases; bases outside gene matches: 6. Germline CDR1 SGHRS, CDR2 YFSETQ. The CDR3 DNA follows: TGCGCCAGCTTCACCGGGACAGGGGGCACTGAAGCTTTCTTT. It is translated as CASFTGTGGTEAFF.

In DNA, the CDR3 is TGTGCCAGTAGTATTCCGGGACAGGGGATGTACGAGCAGTACTTC. The encoded protein is CASSIPGQGMYEQYF. V usage is TRBV19 and J usage is TRBJ2-7, with TRBD1 matching over 10 bases. Germline CDR1 LNHDA, CDR2 SQIVND (reference sequence). The V gene end was trimmed by 3 bases and the J gene end by 4 bases; junction bases not matched to a gene: 6. The CDR3 is made up of 15 amino acids.

This chain links TRBV30 with TRBJ2-5; weak D call: TRBD2 (5 bases). Germline CDR1 reads GTSNPN; CDR2 reads SVGIG (reference sequence). Deletions cut 3 bases from V and 2 bases from J, with 13 bases between. CDR3 size: 14 residues. CDR3 in amino acids: CAWRGRGWQETQYF. CDR3 DNA: TGTGCCTGGAGGGGGAGAGGTTGGCAAGAGACCCAGTACTTC.

The chain employs TRBV5-6 and TRBJ1-2; D remains ambiguous. The CDR3 loop spans 15 amino acids. Trimming cost V 4 bases and J 8 bases, with 21 bases left between them. The germline CDR1 and CDR2 sequences are SGHDT and YYEEEE. The CDR3 loop reads CASSPDRWGLWGYTF. In DNA form, the CDR3 reads TGTGCCAGCAGCCCGGACCGATGGGGTCTATGGGGCTACACCTTC. Looking up the rest from reference TRBV5-6 and TRBJ1-2 gives the full variable domain: DAGVTQSPTHLIKTRGQQVTLRCSPKSGHDTVSWYQQALGQGPQFIFQYYEEEERQRGNFPDRFSGHQFPNYSSELNVNALLLGDSALYLCASSPDRWGLWGYTFGSGTRLTVV.

This chain uses TRBV30 with TRBJ1-1, with D unresolved. CDR3 length: 14 amino acids. Germline lookup yields CDR1 GTSNPN and CDR2 SVGIG (reference sequence). The V end lost 4 bases, the J end lost 3 bases, and 15 bases lay between the germline ends. CDR3 loop: CAWIRGAGDTEAFF. The CDR3 DNA sequence: TGTGCCTGGATCCGGGGTGCAGGTGACACTGAAGCTTTCTTT.